This TCR beta chain was obtained from a study of blood T cell repertoires in COVID-19. This clone appeared a single time. Participants came from 20 to 25 US areas, aged roughly 18 to 89 years. The V end lost 3 bases, the J end lost 1 base, and 9 bases lay between the germline ends. This CDR3 comprises 14 residues. From germline, CDR1 is MNHEY and CDR2 SVGAGI. Sequencing used immunoSEQ multiplex PCR; TCRdb keeps in-frame clones, though not all of them. The sample holds over 150,000 clones, approximately 84% seen once. The chain employs TRBV6-5 and TRBJ1-1; unclear D gene. The sequence was obtained from a man aged 40-49 years who had recovered from COVID-19. Sequencing input: PBMCs or T cells enriched from blood (not recorded which). The CDR3 here is CASSYRSTNTEAFF. The CDR3 DNA sequence: TGTGCCAGCAGTTATAGAAGTACGAACACTGAAGCTTTCTTT.